This TCR beta chain was sequenced in a study of shared clonotypes between healthy human individuals. This CDR3 has 15 residues. Germline V gives CDR1 KGHSH, CDR2 LQKENI. The V gene lost 3 bases and the J gene lost 1 base, with 11 bases spanning the gap. The repertoire was sequenced with immunoSEQ multiplex PCR; TCRdb's copy has only in-frame clones and lacks some. The sample has hundreds of thousands of clones; just over 90% are singletons. Selected positively for CCR7 and CD45RO-negative, naive CD8 cells excluded terminally differentiated effector memory CD45RA+ cells. The receptor's source is a man younger than 40 in good health. Sequencing was performed on naive CD8+ T cells sorted from blood. V is TRBV18 and J is TRBJ2-3; D is unclear. CDR3 in DNA: TGTGCCAGCTCACCGTTAGACGTCGGCACAGATACGCAGTATTTT. Translated: CASSPLDVGTDTQYF.